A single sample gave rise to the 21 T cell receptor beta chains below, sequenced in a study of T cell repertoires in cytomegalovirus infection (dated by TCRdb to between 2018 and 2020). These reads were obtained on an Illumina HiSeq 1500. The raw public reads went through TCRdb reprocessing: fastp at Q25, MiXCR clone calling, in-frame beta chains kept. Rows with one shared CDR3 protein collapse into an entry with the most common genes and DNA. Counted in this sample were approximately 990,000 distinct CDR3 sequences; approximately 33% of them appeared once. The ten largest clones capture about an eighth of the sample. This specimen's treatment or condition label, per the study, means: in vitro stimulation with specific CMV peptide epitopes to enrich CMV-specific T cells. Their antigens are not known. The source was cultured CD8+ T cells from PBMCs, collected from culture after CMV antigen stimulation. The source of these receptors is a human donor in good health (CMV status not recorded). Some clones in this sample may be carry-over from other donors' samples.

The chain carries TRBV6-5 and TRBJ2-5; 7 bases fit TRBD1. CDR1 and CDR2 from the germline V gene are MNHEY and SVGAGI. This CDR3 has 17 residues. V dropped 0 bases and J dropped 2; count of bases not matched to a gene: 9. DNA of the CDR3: TGTGCCAGCAGTTACTCGTACGGGACAGATCCTCAAGAGACCCAGTACTTC. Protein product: CASSYSYGTDPQETQYF.

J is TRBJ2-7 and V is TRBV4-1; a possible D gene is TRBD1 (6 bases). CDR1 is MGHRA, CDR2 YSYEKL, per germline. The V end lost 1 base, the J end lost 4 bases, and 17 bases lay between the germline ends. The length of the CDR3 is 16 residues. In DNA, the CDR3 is TGCGCCAGCAGCCAAGGCGCACCGCTCCAGGGGTACGAGCAGTACTTC. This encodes CASSQGAPLQGYEQYF.

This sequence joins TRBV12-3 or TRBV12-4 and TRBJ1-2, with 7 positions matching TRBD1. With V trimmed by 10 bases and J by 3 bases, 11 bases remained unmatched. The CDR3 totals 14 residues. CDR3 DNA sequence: TGTGCCACTCTTAACCGGGACAGTCACTATGGCTACACCTTC. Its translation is CATLNRDSHYGYTF.

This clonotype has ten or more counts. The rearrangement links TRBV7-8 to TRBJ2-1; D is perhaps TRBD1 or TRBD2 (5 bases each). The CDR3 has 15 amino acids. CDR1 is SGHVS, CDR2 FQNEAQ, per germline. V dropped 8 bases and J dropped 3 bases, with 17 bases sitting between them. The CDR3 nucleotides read TGTGCCAGCTCCTCCCTCGGGACGTTCTACAATGAGCAGTTCTTC. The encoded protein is CASSSLGTFYNEQFF.

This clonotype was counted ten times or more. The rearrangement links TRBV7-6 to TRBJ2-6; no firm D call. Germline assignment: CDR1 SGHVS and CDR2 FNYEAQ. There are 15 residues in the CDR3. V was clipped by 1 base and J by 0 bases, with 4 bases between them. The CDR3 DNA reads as TGTGCCAGCAGCTTAGAGAGCTCTGGGGCCAACGTCCTGACTTTC. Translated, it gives CASSLESSGANVLTF.

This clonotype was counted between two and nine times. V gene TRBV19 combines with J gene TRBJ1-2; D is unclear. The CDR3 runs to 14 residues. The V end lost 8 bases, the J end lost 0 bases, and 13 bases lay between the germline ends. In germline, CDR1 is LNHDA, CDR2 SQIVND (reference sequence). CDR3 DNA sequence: TGTGCCAGTGGCCCCCCGGGCGCTAACTATGGCTACACCTTC. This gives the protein CASGPPGANYGYTF.

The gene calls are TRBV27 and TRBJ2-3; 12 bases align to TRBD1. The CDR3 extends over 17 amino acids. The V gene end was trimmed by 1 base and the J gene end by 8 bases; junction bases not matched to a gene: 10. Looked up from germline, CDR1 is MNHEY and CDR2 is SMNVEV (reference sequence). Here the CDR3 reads CASSLFWPGQGASTQYF. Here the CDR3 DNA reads TGTGCCAGCAGTTTATTCTGGCCGGGACAGGGGGCGAGTACGCAGTATTTT.

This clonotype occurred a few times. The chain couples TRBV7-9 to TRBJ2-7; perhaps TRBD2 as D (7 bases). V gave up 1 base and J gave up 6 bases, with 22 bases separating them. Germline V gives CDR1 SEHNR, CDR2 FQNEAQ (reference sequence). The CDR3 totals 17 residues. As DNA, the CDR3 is TGTGCCAGCAGCTTAGGAAAGGGCGGGGGCCCTGGGCTCGAGCAGTACTTC. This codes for CASSLGKGGGPGLEQYF.

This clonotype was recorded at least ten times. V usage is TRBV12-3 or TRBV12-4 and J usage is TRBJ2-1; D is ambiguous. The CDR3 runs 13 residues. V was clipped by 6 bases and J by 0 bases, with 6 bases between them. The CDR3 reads CASSSSSYNEQFF. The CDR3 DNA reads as TGTGCCAGCAGCTCAAGCTCCTACAATGAGCAGTTCTTC.

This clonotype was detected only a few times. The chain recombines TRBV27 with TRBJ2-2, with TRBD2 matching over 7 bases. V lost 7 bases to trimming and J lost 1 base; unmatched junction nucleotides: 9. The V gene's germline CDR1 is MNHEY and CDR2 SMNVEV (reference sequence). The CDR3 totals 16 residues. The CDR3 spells CASTGPREGNTGELFF. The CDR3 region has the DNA TGTGCCAGCACAGGACCCAGGGAGGGGAACACCGGGGAGCTGTTTTTT.

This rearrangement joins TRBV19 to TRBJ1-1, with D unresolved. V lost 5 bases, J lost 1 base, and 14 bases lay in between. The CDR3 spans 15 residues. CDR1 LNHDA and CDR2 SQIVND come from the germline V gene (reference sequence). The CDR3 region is CASSRYGLRNTEAFF. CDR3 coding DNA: TGTGCCAGTAGTCGATACGGGCTGCGGAACACTGAAGCTTTCTTT.

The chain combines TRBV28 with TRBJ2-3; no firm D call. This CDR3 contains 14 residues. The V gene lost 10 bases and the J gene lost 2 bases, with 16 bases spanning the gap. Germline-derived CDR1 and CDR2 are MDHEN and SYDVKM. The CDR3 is CATLPGPYTDTQYF. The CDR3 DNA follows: TGTGCCACCCTTCCAGGCCCCTACACAGATACGCAGTATTTT.

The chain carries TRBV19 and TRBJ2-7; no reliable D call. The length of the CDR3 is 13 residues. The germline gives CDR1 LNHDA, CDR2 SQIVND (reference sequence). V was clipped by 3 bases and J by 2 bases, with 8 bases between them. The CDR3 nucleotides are TGTGCCAGTAGTATGTGTGCTCCCTACGAGCAGTACGTC. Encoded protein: CASSMCAPYEQYV.

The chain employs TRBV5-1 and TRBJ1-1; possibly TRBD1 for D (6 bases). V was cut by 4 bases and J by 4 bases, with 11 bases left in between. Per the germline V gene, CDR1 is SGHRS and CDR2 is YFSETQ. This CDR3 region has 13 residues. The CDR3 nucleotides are TGCGCCAGCAGCGGAACACAGGGCACTGAAGCTTTCTTT. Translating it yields CASSGTQGTEAFF.

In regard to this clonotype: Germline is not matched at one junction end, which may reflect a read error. This CDR3 is CASSVAVNSYNSPLHF. CDR3 bases: TGTGCCAGCAGCGTAGCAGTAAACTCCTATAATTCACCCCTCCACTTT. V gene TRBV7-2 combines with J gene TRBJ1-6, with D unresolved. Germline CDR1 SGHTA, CDR2 FQGNSA. The CDR3 length is 16 residues.

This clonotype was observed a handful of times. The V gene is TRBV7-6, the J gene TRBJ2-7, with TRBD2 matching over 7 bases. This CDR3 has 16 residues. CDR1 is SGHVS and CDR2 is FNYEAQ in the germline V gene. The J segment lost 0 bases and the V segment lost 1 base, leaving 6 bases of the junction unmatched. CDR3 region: CASSLEERGSSYEQYV. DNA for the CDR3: TGTGCCAGCAGCTTAGAGGAGCGGGGTAGCTCCTACGAGCAGTACGTC.

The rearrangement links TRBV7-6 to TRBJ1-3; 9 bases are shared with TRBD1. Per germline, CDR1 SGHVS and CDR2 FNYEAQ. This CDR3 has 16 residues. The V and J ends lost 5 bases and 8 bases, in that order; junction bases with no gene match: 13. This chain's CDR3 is CASSPRKQGARDTIYF. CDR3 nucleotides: TGTGCCAGCAGCCCTAGGAAACAGGGGGCGAGAGACACCATATATTTT.

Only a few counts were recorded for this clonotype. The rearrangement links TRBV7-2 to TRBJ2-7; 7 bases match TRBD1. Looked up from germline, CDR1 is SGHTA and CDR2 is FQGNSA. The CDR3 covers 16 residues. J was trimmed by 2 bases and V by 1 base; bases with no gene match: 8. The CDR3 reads CASSLGWGQWAYEQYF. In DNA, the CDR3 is TGTGCCAGCAGCTTAGGGTGGGGACAGTGGGCCTACGAGCAGTACTTC. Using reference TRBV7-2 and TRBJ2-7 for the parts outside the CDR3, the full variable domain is GAGVSQSPSNKVTEKGKDVELRCDPISGHTALYWYRQSLGQGLEFLIYFQGNSAPDKSGLPSDRFSAERTGGSVSTLTIQRTQQEDSAVYLCASSLGWGQWAYEQYFGPGTRLTVT.

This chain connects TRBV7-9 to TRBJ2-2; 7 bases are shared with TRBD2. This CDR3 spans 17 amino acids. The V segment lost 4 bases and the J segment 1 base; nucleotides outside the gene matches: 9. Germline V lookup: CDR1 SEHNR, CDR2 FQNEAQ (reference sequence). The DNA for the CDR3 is TGTGCCAGCAGCTCACACCTAGCGGATAAGAACACCGGGGAGCTGTTTTTT. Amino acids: CASSSHLADKNTGELFF.

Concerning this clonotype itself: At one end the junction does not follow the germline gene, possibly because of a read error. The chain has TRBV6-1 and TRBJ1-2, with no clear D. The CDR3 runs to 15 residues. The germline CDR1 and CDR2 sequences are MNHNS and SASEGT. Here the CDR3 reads CASREAPGYGYGYTF. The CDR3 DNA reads TGTGCCAGCAGGGAAGCCCCCGGGTACGGCTATGGCTACACCTTC.

CDR3 in amino acids: CASSQDLHSSYEQYV. CDR3 coding DNA: TGCGCCAGCAGCCAAGATCTTCACAGTTCCTACGAGCAGTACGTC. The chain joins TRBV4-1 to TRBJ2-7; D remains unclear. CDR3 length: 15 amino acids. Trimming removed 0 bases from V and 1 base from J, with 10 bases in between. The V gene's germline CDR1 is MGHRA and CDR2 YSYEKL.